This paragraph covers one T cell receptor beta chain sequence. There is no known antigen for this receptor. No clone much larger than this one lies a single base away; base qualities are absent. The immunoSEQ Assay, a bias-controlled multiplex PCR, was used to amplify TCRbeta CDR3 regions from genomic DNA. The authors' analysis ran thus. The number of nucleated cells in each sample was estimated from the amplification of reference gene primers within the assay. To quantify the absolute abundance of each unique TCRbeta CDR3 rearrangement, sequence reads were collapsed and filtered. Productive Simpson clonality was computed per sample as the square root of Simpson's diversity index over productive rearrangements. This immuneACCESS table, as held by TCRdb, lists in-frame sequences with V and J called but not all clones. Of the missing ones, under half trace to an unresolved V gene in checked studies; the others have no known cause. The V and J calls and the clone size are those of that table, but D and trimming were determined from the DNA. Across this sample there are over 200,000 clones, with 81% seen only once. The top ten clonotypes cover approximately 8.7% of the sample.

Counted from cysteine to phenylalanine, this CDR3 has 15 amino acids. Solely the CDR3 DNA is kept, with 45 bases framed from the first base. This entry comes from a study of blood T cell repertoires in COVID-19 (TCRdb year 2020). At the level of the whole study: The collaborator samples originated in the United States, Italy and Spain and spanned the acute and convalescent phases of COVID-19. Samples were obtained from the ongoing ImmuneRACE study (first 160 participants) and from over 1,000 subjects provided by 6 global collaborators. The material from the prospective study consisted of cDNA or gDNA derived from T cells, B-cell-depleted T cells, or PBMCs. The dataset comprised deeply sampled blood TCRbeta repertoires from subjects exposed to, actively infected with, or recovered from COVID-19. Where available, HLA class I and class II types were obtained from metadata supplied by the sample provider rather than from assay-based typing. Nearly every sample came with metadata listing a de-identified subject ID, COVID-19 status, age in years and sex. The repertoires were made available in a free public database intended to serve as a resource for research on the immune response to SARS-CoV-2. Broader findings and caveats from the paper: The amount of clinical and demographic metadata varied by source and participant and was provided uncurated.

The collaborating institutions used their own protocols to collect whole blood in K2EDTA tubes. Collaborator samples were shipped for TCRbeta analysis as frozen whole blood, isolated PBMCs, or DNA extracted from either sample type. The chain couples TRBV12-1 to TRBJ1-2; the table gives TRBD1 as D, unverified against the DNA. TRBV12-1 is an annotated pseudogene. This TCR was sampled from a woman aged 80 or over with acute or convalescent COVID-19. The sequenced material came from peripheral blood. Here the CDR3 is given as CASSFEQDANYGYTF. The sequence in DNA is TGTGCCAGCAGCTTTGAACAGGATGCTAACTATGGCTACACCTTC.